This entry is about one TCR beta chain. This sample stems from a study of blood T cell repertoires in COVID-19. V was pared by 4 bases and J by 6 bases, with 9 bases of the junction left unmatched. The V gene's germline CDR1 is SGDLS and CDR2 YYNGEE. This CDR3 contains 14 residues. Per the authors' pipeline: It was from reference gene primer amplification that nucleated cell counts were estimated. Sequenced by immunoSEQ multiplex PCR; TCRdb stores in-frame clones only, minus some. V and J calls and clone size come straight from that table; D and trimming were deduced from the DNA. The sample yields about 230,000 clones, 83% seen once.

The rearrangement links TRBV9 to TRBJ2-7; 8 bases agree with TRBD1. This clonotype originated in a woman between 25 and 40 years old with COVID-19, enrolled during active disease. The sequencing input was peripheral blood. The CDR3 is CASSPGDRRGEQYF. In DNA form, the CDR3 reads TGTGCCAGCAGCCCAGGGGACAGGAGGGGCGAGCAGTACTTC.